The 31 T cell receptor beta chains below were found in one sample sequenced in a study of glioma-infiltrating T cells after dendritic cell vaccination. Data came from immunoSEQ multiplex PCR; TCRdb stores just in-frame clones and leaves some out. The sample lists tens of thousands of clones, approximately 78% occurring once. The input for sequencing was blood, taken before dendritic cell vaccination. Receptors originate from a human donor with glioblastoma.

This rearrangement joins TRBV30 to TRBJ1-2, with D perhaps matching TRBD1 (6 bases). CDR1 is GTSNPN and CDR2 is SVGIG in the germline V gene (reference sequence). The CDR3 extends over 10 amino acids. V was shortened by 8 bases and J by 7 bases, with 11 bases between the two germline ends. The CDR3 region is CAGRGGGYTF. The CDR3 bases are TGTGCCGGGCGAGGGGGTGGCTACACCTTC.

V is TRBV28 and J is TRBJ1-6, with D maybe TRBD1 (5 bases). Germline values: CDR1 MDHEN, CDR2 SYDVKM. The CDR3 spans 17 residues. The V and J ends lost 5 bases and 10 bases respectively, with 24 bases between them. CDR3 in amino acids: CASSPYITDSLNSPLHF. The CDR3 DNA sequence: TGTGCCAGCAGTCCCTACATTACCGACAGTCTTAACTCACCCCTCCACTTT. The variable domain in full, with the rest retrieved from reference TRBV28 and TRBJ1-6, is DVKVTQSSRYLVKRTGEKVFLECVQDMDHENMFWYRQDPGLGLRLIYFSYDVKMKEKGDIPEGYSVSREKKERFSLILESASTNQTSMYLCASSPYITDSLNSPLHFGNGTRLTVT.

The chain has TRBV4-1 and TRBJ2-1; 8 bases are shared with TRBD2. V was pared by 1 base and J by 1 base, with 9 bases of the junction left unmatched. The germline gives CDR1 MGHRA, CDR2 YSYEKL. This CDR3 region has 18 residues. CDR3 in amino acids: CASSQGMGAGGSYNEQFF. The CDR3 nucleotides read TGCGCCAGCAGCCAAGGAATGGGGGCGGGGGGTTCCTACAATGAGCAGTTCTTC.

The chain links TRBV6-6 to TRBJ1-2; D not certain. CDR1 and CDR2 from the germline V gene are MNHNY and SVGAGI (reference sequence). This CDR3 is built from 11 residues. Trimming left V 8 bases short and J 3 bases short, with 7 bases between. The CDR3 here is CASRRDYGYTF. CDR3 DNA: TGTGCCAGCCGGAGGGACTATGGCTACACCTTC.

The rearrangement links TRBV10-3 to TRBJ1-2, with D maybe TRBD1 (6 bases). The CDR3 length is 14 residues. Germline V gene sequence: CDR1 ENHRY, CDR2 SYGVKD. V lost 2 bases to trimming and J lost 4 bases, with 11 bases between them. CDR3 sequence reads: CAISEGQGIYGYTF. CDR3 bases: TGTGCCATCAGTGAGGGGCAGGGGATCTATGGCTACACCTTC.

This CDR3 is CASSLAPGGQETQYF. The CDR3 region has the DNA TGCGCCAGCAGCTTGGCACCGGGGGGGCAAGAGACCCAGTACTTC. The chain has TRBV5-1 and TRBJ2-5; 8 nucleotides line up with TRBD2. Germline loops: CDR1 SGHRS, CDR2 YFSETQ. J gave up 2 bases and V 0 bases, and 3 bases lay outside the gene matches. The CDR3 totals 15 residues.

In the case of this clone: Distinct nucleotide sequences in the sample also encode this CDR3. The rearrangement uses TRBV15 and TRBJ1-1, with D possibly TRBD1 on 5 matching bases. The germline gives CDR1 LNHNV, CDR2 YYDKDF (reference sequence). Trimming stripped 0 bases from V and 0 bases from J, with 11 bases between. The CDR3 is made up of 16 amino acids. The CDR3 DNA is TGTGCCACCAGCAGAGATTGGAACAGGTTGAACACTGAAGCTTTCTTT. It translates to CATSRDWNRLNTEAFF. Using reference TRBV15 and TRBJ1-1 for the parts outside the CDR3, the full variable domain is DAMVIQNPRYQVTQFGKPVTLSCSQTLNHNVMYWYQQKSSQAPKLLFHYYDKDFNNEADTPDNFQSRRPNTSFCFLDIRSPGLGDTAMYLCATSRDWNRLNTEAFFGQGTRLTVV.

CDR3 DNA: TGTGCCAGCAGTGCCCTAGCGGGGGGTGGAGATACGCAGTATTTT. It specifies CASSALAGGGDTQYF. The rearrangement links TRBV6-4 to TRBJ2-3, with 11 nucleotides matching TRBD2. Trimming took 4 bases from V and 5 from J; bases not matched to a gene: 5. The germline V gene encodes CDR1 MRHNA and CDR2 SNTAGT. The CDR3 covers 15 residues.

This clone turned up a few times. The chain links TRBV6-1 to TRBJ2-3, with 11 bases matching TRBD1. CDR1 MNHNS and CDR2 SASEGT come from the germline V gene. The ends lost 3 bases at V and 6 bases at J; junction bases unmatched: 2. This CDR3 has 14 amino acids. The CDR3 here is CASSEDRGPDTQYF. CDR3 coding DNA: TGTGCCAGCAGTGAGGACAGGGGGCCCGATACGCAGTATTTT.

V gene TRBV4-1 combines with J gene TRBJ2-1; D is unclear. Trimming removed 0 bases from V and 0 bases from J, with 9 bases in between. Germline values: CDR1 MGHRA, CDR2 YSYEKL. CDR3 size: 16 residues. CDR3 coding DNA: TGCGCCAGCAGCCAAGATCTGAGAAGCTCCTACAATGAGCAGTTCTTC. Its translation: CASSQDLRSSYNEQFF.

The chain employs TRBV6-4 and TRBJ2-1, with TRBD1 matching 9 bases. Germline V lookup: CDR1 MRHNA, CDR2 SNTAGT. The CDR3 extends over 15 amino acids. Trimming at V came to 0 bases and at J to 7 bases, leaving 4 bases not matched to a gene. The chain's CDR3 is CASSDSQGARNEQFF. Here the CDR3 DNA reads TGTGCCAGCAGTGACTCACAGGGGGCGAGGAATGAGCAGTTCTTC.

The chain recombines TRBV2 with TRBJ2-5, with a tentative D call TRBD2 (6 bases). The CDR3 runs to 14 residues. Looked up from germline, CDR1 is SNHLY and CDR2 is FYNNEI. The V end was cut by 7 bases, the J end by 1 base, with 13 bases between. The CDR3 bases are TGTGCCAGCACGGAGGGACGGACCCAAGAGACCCAGTACTTC. Translation gives CASTEGRTQETQYF.

The rearrangement joins TRBV7-9 to TRBJ2-7, with D tentatively TRBD1 (6 bases). This CDR3 contains 14 residues. V dropped 5 bases and J dropped 3 bases, with 14 bases sitting between them. Germline values: CDR1 SEHNR, CDR2 FQNEAQ (reference sequence). CDR3 protein: CASSGQLKSYEQYF. The CDR3, as DNA: TGTGCCAGCAGCGGACAGCTCAAAAGCTACGAGCAGTACTTC.

The chain has TRBV6-1 and TRBJ1-5, with D unclear. V was cut by 3 bases and J by 0 bases, with 12 bases left in between. Germline-derived CDR1 and CDR2 are MNHNS and SASEGT. The CDR3 sequence is 16 residues long. In DNA form, the CDR3 reads TGTGCCAGCAGTGAGCTAGGGAGATATAGCAATCAGCCCCAGCATTTT. Translating it yields CASSELGRYSNQPQHF.

The V call is TRBV5-4, the J call TRBJ1-1; the D is unclear. CDR3 size: 14 residues. V lost 0 bases and J lost 1, with 7 bases in between. Germline CDR1 and CDR2: SGHNT and YYREEE (reference sequence). The CDR3 DNA reads as TGTGCCAGCAGCTTGGGTGGGAGGAACACTGAAGCTTTCTTT. Its protein is CASSLGGRNTEAFF.

Written as DNA, the CDR3 is TGTGCCAGCACGGAGTTCCTAGGCTATGGCTACACCTTC. It translates to CASTEFLGYGYTF. V and J are TRBV28 and TRBJ1-2; no clear D. CDR1 is MDHEN, CDR2 SYDVKM, per germline. Trimming stripped 7 bases from V and 4 bases from J, with 13 bases between. CDR3 length: 13 amino acids.

V and J are TRBV5-1 and TRBJ2-3, with 7 positions matching TRBD2. The CDR3 is made up of 15 amino acids. Per germline, CDR1 SGHRS and CDR2 YFSETQ. V dropped 2 bases and J dropped 2; count of bases not matched to a gene: 5. The CDR3 DNA sequence: TGCGCCAGCAGCTTAGATAGCGGGTCCACAGATACGCAGTATTTT. It specifies CASSLDSGSTDTQYF.

V gene TRBV10-1 combines with J gene TRBJ2-3, with D tentatively TRBD2 (5 bases). CDR3 length: 13 amino acids. The germline CDR1 and CDR2 sequences are WNHNN and SYGVQD (reference sequence). The V gene lost 6 bases and the J gene lost 2 bases, with 9 bases spanning the gap. CDR3 nucleotide sequence: TGCGCCAGCAGCGAGCGGTTCACAGATACGCAGTATTTT. Translation: CASSERFTDTQYF.

This clone came up once. The V call is TRBV27, the J call TRBJ1-1, with D unclear. The CDR3 contains 15 residues. Germline loops: CDR1 MNHEY, CDR2 SMNVEV (reference sequence). V was clipped by 3 bases and J by 2 bases, with 13 bases between them. CDR3 residues: CASSLAPRANTEAFF. CDR3 coding DNA: TGTGCCAGCAGTTTGGCCCCTCGTGCCAACACTGAAGCTTTCTTT.

The chain combines TRBV9 with TRBJ1-2; 11 nucleotides line up with TRBD1. After removal of 3 bases from V and 6 bases from J, the junction contained 16 bases not matched to a gene. CDR1 is SGDLS, CDR2 YYNGEE, per germline. This CDR3 comprises 18 residues. CDR3 DNA: TGTGCCAGCAGCGAGCCTTCATTGGACAGGGGGCGGAGGAATGGCTACACCTTC. Translated, it gives CASSEPSLDRGRRNGYTF.

This clone is a singleton in its sample. The chain recombines TRBV28 with TRBJ1-6; TRBD1 aligns across 8 bases. The V segment lost 0 bases and the J segment 10 bases; nucleotides outside the gene matches: 5. CDR3 size: 15 residues. From germline, CDR1 is MDHEN and CDR2 SYDVKM. In DNA, the CDR3 is TGTGCCAGCAGTTTATGGACAGGGGAAGGATCACCCCTCCACTTT. It specifies CASSLWTGEGSPLHF.

The J gene is TRBJ2-2, the V gene TRBV5-1, with 10 bases identical to TRBD2. The CDR3 consists of 16 residues. Germline V gene data show CDR1 as SGHRS and CDR2 as YFSETQ. V lost 4 bases and J lost 4; bases outside the gene matches: 7. The CDR3 loop reads CASSGSGGAATGELFF. CDR3 DNA: TGCGCCAGCAGCGGCAGCGGGGGGGCCGCCACCGGGGAGCTGTTTTTT.

This clone came up once. The rearrangement links TRBV10-1 to TRBJ1-1; D may be TRBD1 (6 bases). The CDR3 loop spans 10 amino acids. Trimming cost V 8 bases and J 8 bases, with 9 bases left between them. The V gene's germline CDR1 is WNHNN and CDR2 SYGVQD (reference sequence). The CDR3 region is CASPGTEAFF. CDR3 in DNA: TGCGCCAGCCCCGGGACAGAAGCTTTCTTT.

This rearrangement joins TRBV6-5 to TRBJ2-1, with TRBD1 matching 9 bases. CDR3 length: 15 amino acids. Trimming at V came to 2 bases and at J to 6 bases, leaving 5 bases not matched to a gene. The germline gives CDR1 MNHEY, CDR2 SVGAGI. CDR3 coding DNA: TGTGCCAGCAGTTACGGGGGACAGGGATTCAATGAGCAGTTCTTC. Amino acid sequence: CASSYGGQGFNEQFF.

The chain is built from TRBV29-1 and TRBJ1-2; D may be TRBD1 (6 bases). CDR3 size: 12 residues. V shed 5 bases and J shed 4 bases, with 11 bases lying between them. Germline values: CDR1 SQVTM, CDR2 ANQGSEA. CDR3 loop: CSVQQGSYGYTF. The CDR3 nucleotides are TGCAGCGTTCAACAGGGTAGCTATGGCTACACCTTC.

This rearrangement joins TRBV7-9 to TRBJ1-2; possible D gene TRBD1, 6 bases. The CDR3 is 14 amino acids. Trimming removed 1 base from V and 4 bases from J, with 10 bases in between. Germline V gene data show CDR1 as SEHNR and CDR2 as FQNEAQ (reference sequence). The CDR3 DNA is TGTGCCAGCAGCTTAGTAGGGGGGGCCTATGGCTACACCTTC. Translating it yields CASSLVGGAYGYTF.

The rearrangement uses TRBV6-5 and TRBJ2-2, with 7 nucleotides matching TRBD1. The CDR3 is 15 amino acids. V was pared by 6 bases and J by 2 bases, with 6 bases of the junction left unmatched. Germline V gene lookup returns CDR1 MNHEY and CDR2 SVGAGI. For the CDR3, the DNA is TGTGCCAGCAGCCGTTGGGACAGCAACACCGGGGAGCTGTTTTTT. It codes for CASSRWDSNTGELFF.

The chain joins TRBV27 to TRBJ1-2, with a possible D match to TRBD1 (5 bases). This CDR3 has 13 residues. Germline CDR1 is MNHEY and CDR2 is SMNVEV (reference sequence). Trimming shortened V by 6 bases and J by 8 bases, and 16 bases separated the two germline ends. In nucleotides, the CDR3 is TGTGCCAGCAGGGTCGGGGGAGGAGTGGGCTACACCTTC. It codes for CASRVGGGVGYTF.

The chain's CDR3 is CASSVLPNDRELYNEQFF. In DNA form, the CDR3 reads TGTGCCAGCAGCGTGCTCCCGAACGACAGGGAACTCTACAATGAGCAGTTCTTC. The chain uses TRBV9 and TRBJ2-1, with 7 bases matching TRBD1. V lost 2 bases and J lost 3; bases outside the gene matches: 14. Per germline, CDR1 SGDLS and CDR2 YYNGEE. This CDR3 region has 18 residues. Supplemented by reference TRBV9 and TRBJ2-1, the full variable domain reads DSGVTQTPKHLITATGQRVTLRCSPRSGDLSVYWYQQSLDQGLQFLIQYYNGEERAKGNILERFSAQQFPDLHSELNLSSLELGDSALYFCASSVLPNDRELYNEQFFGPGTRLTVL.

The chain combines TRBV9 with TRBJ1-3; D uncertain. The CDR3 loop spans 15 amino acids. Deletions cut 10 bases from V and 0 bases from J, with 17 bases between. The germline V gene has CDR1 SGDLS and CDR2 YYNGEE. DNA of the CDR3: TGTGCCCCCCCCCGGGTACCTCACTCTGGAAACACCATATATTTT. It codes for CAPPRVPHSGNTIYF.

The chain is built from TRBV2 and TRBJ2-2; no clear D gene. The CDR3 loop spans 13 amino acids. Germline CDR1 SNHLY, CDR2 FYNNEI. V was clipped by 7 bases and J by 3 bases, with 9 bases between them. For the CDR3, the DNA is TGTGCCAGCATGGTAGCCGACACCGGGGAGCTGTTTTTT. This gives the protein CASMVADTGELFF.